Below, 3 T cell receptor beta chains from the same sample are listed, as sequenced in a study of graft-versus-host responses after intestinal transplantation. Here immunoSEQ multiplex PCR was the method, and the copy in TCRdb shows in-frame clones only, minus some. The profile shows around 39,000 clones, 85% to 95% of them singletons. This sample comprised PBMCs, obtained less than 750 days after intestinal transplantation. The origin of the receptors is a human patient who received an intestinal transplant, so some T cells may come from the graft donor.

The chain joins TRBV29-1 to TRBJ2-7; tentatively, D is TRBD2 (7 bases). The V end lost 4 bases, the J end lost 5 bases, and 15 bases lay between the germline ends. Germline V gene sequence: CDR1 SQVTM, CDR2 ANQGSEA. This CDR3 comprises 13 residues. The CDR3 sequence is CSVGPIGGDEQYF. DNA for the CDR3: TGCAGCGTTGGCCCAATAGGGGGGGACGAGCAGTACTTC.

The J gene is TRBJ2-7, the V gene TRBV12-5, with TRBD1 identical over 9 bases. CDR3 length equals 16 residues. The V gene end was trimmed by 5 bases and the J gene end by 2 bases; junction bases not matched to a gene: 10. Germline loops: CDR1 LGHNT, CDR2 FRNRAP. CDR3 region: CASGPPGTGTPYEQYF. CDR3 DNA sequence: TGTGCTAGTGGTCCCCCCGGGACAGGGACCCCCTACGAGCAGTACTTC.

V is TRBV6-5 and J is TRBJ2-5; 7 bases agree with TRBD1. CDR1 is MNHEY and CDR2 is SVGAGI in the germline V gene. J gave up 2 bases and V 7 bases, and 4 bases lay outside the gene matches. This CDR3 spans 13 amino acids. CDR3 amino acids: CASTGTVQETQYF. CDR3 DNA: TGTGCCAGCACCGGGACAGTGCAAGAGACCCAGTACTTC.